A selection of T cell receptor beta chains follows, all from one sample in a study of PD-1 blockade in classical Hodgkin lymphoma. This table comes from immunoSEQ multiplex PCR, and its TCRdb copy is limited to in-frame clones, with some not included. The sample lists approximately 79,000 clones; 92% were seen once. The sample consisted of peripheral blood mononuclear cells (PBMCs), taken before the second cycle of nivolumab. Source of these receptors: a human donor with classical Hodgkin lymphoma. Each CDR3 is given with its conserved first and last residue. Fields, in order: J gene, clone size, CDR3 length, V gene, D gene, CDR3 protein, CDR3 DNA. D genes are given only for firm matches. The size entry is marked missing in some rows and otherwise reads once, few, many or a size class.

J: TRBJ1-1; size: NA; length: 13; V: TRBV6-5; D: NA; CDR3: CASSARGNTEAFF; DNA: TGTGCCAGCAGTGCAAGGGGGAACACTGAAGCTTTCTTT
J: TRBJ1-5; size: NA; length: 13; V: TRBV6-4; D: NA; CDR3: CASSTGSNQPQHF; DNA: TGTGCCAGCAGCACAGGTAGCAATCAGCCCCAGCATTTT
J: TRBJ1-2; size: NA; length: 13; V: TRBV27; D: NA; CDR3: CASSHGQNYGYTF; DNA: TGTGCCAGCAGCCACGGACAGAACTATGGCTACACCTTC
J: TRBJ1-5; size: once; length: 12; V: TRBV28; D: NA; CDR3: CAIRASNQPQHF; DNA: TGTGCCATCCGGGCCAGCAATCAGCCCCAGCATTTT
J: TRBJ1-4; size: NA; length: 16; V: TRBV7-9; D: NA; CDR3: CASSTRNRGRDEKLFF; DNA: TGTGCCAGCAGCACTAGAAACCGGGGTCGGGATGAAAAACTGTTTTTT
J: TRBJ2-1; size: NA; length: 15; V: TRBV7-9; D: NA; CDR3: CASSFGDSLYNEQFF; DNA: TGTGCCAGCAGCTTTGGGGACTCCCTGTACAATGAGCAGTTCTTC
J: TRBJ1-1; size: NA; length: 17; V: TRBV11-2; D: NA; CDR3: CASSLVGRGVGSTEAFF; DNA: TGTGCCAGCAGCTTAGTTGGCAGGGGAGTGGGTAGCACTGAAGCTTTCTTT
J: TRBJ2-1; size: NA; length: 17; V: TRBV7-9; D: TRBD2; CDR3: CASSLGRLAGGFNEQFF; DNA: TGTGCCAGCAGCTTAGGGCGACTAGCGGGAGGGTTCAATGAGCAGTTCTTC
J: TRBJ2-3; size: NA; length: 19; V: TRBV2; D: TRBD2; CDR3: CASSERVAGSPPSTDTQYF; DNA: TGTGCCAGCAGTGAGAGGGTAGCGGGTTCTCCTCCTAGCACAGATACGCAGTATTTT
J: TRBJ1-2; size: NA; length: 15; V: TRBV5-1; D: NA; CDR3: CASSSTGILDYGYTF; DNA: TGCGCCAGCAGCAGTACAGGGATTCTTGACTATGGCTACACCTTC
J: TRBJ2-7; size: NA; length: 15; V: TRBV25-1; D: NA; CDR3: CASSVAGLRRDEQYF; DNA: TGTGCCAGCAGTGTTGCCGGGCTCCGTCGGGACGAGCAGTACTTC
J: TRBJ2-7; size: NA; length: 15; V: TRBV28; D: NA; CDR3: CASSPPRGLNYEQYF; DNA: TGTGCCAGCAGTCCACCACGGGGCCTTAACTACGAGCAGTACTTC
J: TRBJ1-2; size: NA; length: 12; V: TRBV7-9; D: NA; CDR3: CASSPSGEGYTF; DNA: TGTGCCAGCAGCCCCTCGGGAGAGGGCTACACCTTC
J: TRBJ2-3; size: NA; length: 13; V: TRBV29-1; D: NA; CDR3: CSVLRTGTDTQYF; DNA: TGCAGCGTCCTTCGGACGGGCACAGATACGCAGTATTTT
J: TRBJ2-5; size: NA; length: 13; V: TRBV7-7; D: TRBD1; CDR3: CASSLGQGATQYF; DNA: TGTGCTAGCAGCCTGGGACAGGGGGCGACCCAGTACTTC
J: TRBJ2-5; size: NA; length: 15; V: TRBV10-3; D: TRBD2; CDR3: CAIRGGGLAGETQYF; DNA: TGTGCCATCAGGGGGGGAGGATTAGCGGGAGAGACCCAGTACTTC
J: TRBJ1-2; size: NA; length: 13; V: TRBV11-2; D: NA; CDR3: CASSLDYGYGYTF; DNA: TGTGCCAGCAGCTTAGATTATGGCTATGGCTACACCTTC
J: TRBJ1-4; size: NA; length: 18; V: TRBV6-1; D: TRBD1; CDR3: CASSETGTGAPGAEKLFF; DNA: TGTGCCAGCAGTGAGACCGGGACAGGGGCCCCAGGGGCTGAAAAACTGTTTTTT
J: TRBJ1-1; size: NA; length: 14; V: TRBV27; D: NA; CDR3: CASTLVGGNTEAFF; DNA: TGTGCCAGCACCCTTGTCGGGGGGAACACTGAAGCTTTCTTT
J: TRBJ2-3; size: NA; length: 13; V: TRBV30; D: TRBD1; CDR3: CAGRQGGTDTQYF; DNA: TGTGCCGGGAGACAGGGGGGCACAGATACGCAGTATTTT
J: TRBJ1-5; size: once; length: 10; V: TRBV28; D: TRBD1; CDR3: CGTGDLPQHF; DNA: TGTGGGACAGGGGATCTTCCCCAGCATTTT
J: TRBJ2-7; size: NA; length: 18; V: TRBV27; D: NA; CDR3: CASSHPPRGSTLRYEQYF; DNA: TGTGCCAGCAGTCATCCACCCAGGGGTTCTACCCTTAGATACGAGCAGTACTTC
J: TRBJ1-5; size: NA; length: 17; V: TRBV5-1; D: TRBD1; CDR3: CASSLGYPGQGNQPQHF; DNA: TGCGCCAGCAGCTTGGGTTATCCGGGACAGGGGAATCAGCCCCAGCATTTT
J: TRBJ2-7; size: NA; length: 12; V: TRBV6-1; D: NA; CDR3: CASNSVAGEQYF; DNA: TGTGCCAGCAATAGCGTGGCGGGCGAGCAGTACTTC
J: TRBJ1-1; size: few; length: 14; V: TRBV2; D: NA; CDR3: CASSEKGWDTEAFF; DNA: TGTGCCAGCAGTGAAAAAGGGTGGGACACTGAAGCTTTCTTT
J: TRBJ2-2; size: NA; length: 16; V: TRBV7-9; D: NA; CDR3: CASSLALGLQGGELFF; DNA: TGTGCCAGCAGCTTAGCGCTGGGATTACAGGGCGGGGAGCTGTTTTTT
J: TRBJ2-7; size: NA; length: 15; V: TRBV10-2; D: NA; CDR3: CASNEQGGPSYEQYF; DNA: TGCGCCAGCAATGAACAGGGGGGGCCATCCTACGAGCAGTACTTC
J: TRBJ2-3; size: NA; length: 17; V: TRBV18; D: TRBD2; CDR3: CASSPVITGGGTDTQYF; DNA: TGTGCCAGCTCACCGGTCATAACGGGAGGAGGTACAGATACGCAGTATTTT
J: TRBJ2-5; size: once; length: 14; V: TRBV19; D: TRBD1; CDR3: CASSPWTGTETQYF; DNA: TGTGCCAGTAGTCCCTGGACAGGGACAGAGACCCAGTACTTC
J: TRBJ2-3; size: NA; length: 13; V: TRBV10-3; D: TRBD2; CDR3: CATRTSLIDTQYF; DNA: TGTGCCACCCGGACTAGTCTAATAGATACGCAGTATTTT
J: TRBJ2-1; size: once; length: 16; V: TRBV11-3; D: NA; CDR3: CASSLGPGLGTNEQFF; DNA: TGTGCCAGCAGCTTAGGGCCGGGGCTTGGAACGAATGAGCAGTTCTTC
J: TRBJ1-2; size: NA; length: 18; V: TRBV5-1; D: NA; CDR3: CASRIPPGRASSDYGYTF; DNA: TGCGCCAGCAGAATCCCTCCGGGCAGAGCCTCCTCTGACTATGGCTACACCTTC
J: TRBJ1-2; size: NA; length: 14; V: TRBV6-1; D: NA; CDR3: CASRKTGPLGGYTF; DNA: TGTGCCAGCAGGAAAACCGGACCCTTGGGCGGCTACACCTTC
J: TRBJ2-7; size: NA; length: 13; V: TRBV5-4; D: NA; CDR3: CASSRRQGGEQYF; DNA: TGTGCCAGCAGCCGTCGGCAGGGAGGCGAGCAGTACTTC
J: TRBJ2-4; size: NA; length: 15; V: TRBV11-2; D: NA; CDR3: CASSWSGAGVDIQYF; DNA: TGTGCCAGCAGCTGGTCGGGGGCGGGAGTCGACATTCAGTACTTC
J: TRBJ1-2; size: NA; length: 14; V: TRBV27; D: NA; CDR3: CASRRPGARFGYTF; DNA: TGTGCCAGCAGGCGGCCGGGGGCCCGATTCGGCTACACCTTC
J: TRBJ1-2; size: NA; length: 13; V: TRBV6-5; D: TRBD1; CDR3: CASSYDRDYGYTF; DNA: TGTGCCAGCAGTTACGACAGGGACTATGGCTACACCTTC
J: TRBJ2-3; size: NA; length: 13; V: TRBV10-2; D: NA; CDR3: CASSVAGEDTQYF; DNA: TGCGCCAGCAGTGTGGCAGGGGAAGATACGCAGTATTTT
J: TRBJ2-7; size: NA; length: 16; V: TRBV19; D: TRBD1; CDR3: CASSKMTGGEYYEQYF; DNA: TGTGCCAGTAGCAAGATGACAGGGGGCGAATACTACGAGCAGTACTTC
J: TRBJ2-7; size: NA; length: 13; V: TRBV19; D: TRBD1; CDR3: CASSGTGVGEQYF; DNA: TGTGCCAGTAGCGGGACAGGGGTCGGCGAACAGTACTTC
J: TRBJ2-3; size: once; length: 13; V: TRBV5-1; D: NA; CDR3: CASSLGRGDTQYF; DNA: TGCGCCAGCAGCTTGGGCAGGGGAGATACGCAGTATTTT
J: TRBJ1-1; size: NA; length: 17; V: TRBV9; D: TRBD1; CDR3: CASSVAARTGSGTEAFF; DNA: TGTGCCAGCAGCGTAGCGGCCCGGACAGGGTCGGGCACTGAAGCTTTCTTT
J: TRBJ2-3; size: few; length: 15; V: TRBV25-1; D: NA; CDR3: CASSRRERDTDTQYF; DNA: TGTGCCAGCTCCCGCAGGGAGAGGGACACGGATACGCAGTATTTT
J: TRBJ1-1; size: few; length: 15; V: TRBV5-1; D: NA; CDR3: CASSRPQGLNTEAFF; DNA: TGCGCCAGCAGCCGTCCTCAGGGTCTGAACACTGAAGCTTTCTTT
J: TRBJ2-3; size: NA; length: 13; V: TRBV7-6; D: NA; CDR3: CASSLGGTDTQYF; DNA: TGTGCCAGCAGCTTAGGTGGCACAGATACGCAGTATTTT
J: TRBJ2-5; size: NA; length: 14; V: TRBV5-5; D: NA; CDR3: CASSPDRPQETQYF; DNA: TGTGCCAGCAGTCCGGACAGACCCCAAGAGACCCAGTACTTC
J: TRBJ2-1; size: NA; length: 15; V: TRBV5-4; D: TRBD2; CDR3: CASSFPRTSGHEQFF; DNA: TGTGCCAGCAGCTTTCCCAGGACTAGCGGGCATGAGCAGTTCTTC
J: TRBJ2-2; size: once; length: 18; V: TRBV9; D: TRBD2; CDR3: CASSVETSGYGYTGELFF; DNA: TGTGCCAGCAGCGTAGAGACTAGCGGGTATGGGTACACCGGGGAGCTGTTTTTT
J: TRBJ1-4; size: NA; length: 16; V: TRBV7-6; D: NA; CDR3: CASSLGGYATNEKLFF; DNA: TGTGCCAGCAGCTTAGGGGGGTATGCAACTAATGAAAAACTGTTTTTT
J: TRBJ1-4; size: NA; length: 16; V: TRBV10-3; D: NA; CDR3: CAISGDRGAVGEKLFF; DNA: TGTGCCATCAGTGGGGACCGCGGTGCGGTTGGTGAAAAACTGTTTTTT
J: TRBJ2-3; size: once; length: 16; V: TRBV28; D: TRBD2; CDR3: CASVSPRAGGTDTQYF; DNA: TGTGCCAGCGTTTCTCCAAGGGCGGGAGGGACAGATACGCAGTATTTT
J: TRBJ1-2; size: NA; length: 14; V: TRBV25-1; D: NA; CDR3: CASSDGAGLYGYTF; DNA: TGTGCCAGCAGTGACGGGGCAGGGCTCTATGGCTACACCTTC
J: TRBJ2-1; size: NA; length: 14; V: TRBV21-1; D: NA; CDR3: CASSKFTNCNEQFF; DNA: TGTGCCAGCAGCAAATTTACGAATTGCAATGAGCAGTTCTTC